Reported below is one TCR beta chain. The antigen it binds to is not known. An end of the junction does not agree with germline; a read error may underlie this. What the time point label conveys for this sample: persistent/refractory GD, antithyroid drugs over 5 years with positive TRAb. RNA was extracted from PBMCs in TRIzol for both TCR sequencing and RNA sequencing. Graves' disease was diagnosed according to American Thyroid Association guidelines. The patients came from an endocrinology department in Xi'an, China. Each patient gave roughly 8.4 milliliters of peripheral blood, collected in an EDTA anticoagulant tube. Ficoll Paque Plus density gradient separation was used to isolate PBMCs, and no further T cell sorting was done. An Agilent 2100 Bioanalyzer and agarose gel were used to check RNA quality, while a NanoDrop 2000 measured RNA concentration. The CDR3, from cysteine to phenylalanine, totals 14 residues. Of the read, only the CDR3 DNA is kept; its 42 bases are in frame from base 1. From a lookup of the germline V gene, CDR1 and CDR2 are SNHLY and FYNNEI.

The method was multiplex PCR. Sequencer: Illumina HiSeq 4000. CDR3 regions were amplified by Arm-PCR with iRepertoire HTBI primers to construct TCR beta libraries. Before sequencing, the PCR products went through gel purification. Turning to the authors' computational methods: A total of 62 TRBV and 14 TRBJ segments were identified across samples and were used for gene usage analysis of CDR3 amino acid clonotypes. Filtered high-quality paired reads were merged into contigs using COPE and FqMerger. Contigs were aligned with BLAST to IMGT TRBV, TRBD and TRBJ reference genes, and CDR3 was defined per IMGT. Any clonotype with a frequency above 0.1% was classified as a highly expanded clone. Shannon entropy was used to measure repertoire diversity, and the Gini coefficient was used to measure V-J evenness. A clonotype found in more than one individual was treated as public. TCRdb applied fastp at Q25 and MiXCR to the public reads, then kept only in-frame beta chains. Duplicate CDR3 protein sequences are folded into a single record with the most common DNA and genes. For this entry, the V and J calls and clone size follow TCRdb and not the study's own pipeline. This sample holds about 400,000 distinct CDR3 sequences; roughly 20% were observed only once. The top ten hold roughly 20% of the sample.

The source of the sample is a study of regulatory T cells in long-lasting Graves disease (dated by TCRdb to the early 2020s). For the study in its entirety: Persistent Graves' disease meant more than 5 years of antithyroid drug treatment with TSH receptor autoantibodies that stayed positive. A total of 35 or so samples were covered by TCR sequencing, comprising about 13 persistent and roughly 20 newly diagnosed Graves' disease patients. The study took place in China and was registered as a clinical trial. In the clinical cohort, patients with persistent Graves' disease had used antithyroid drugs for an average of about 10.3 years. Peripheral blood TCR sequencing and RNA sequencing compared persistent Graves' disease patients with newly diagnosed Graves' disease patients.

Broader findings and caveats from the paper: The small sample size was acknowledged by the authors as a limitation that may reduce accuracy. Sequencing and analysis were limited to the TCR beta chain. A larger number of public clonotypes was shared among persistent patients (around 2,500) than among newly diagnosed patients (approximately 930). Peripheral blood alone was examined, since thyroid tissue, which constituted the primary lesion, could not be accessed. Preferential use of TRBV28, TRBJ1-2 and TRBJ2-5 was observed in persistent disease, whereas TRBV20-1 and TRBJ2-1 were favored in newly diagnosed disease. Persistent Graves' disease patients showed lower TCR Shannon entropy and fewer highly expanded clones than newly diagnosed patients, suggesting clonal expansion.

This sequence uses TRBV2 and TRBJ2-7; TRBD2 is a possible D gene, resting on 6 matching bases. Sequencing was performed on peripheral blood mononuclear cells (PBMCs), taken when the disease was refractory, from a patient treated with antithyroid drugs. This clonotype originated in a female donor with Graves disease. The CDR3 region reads CASSRDLSSHEQYF. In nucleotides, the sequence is TGTGCCAGCAGCCGGGACTTGAGCTCCCACGAGCAGTACTTC.